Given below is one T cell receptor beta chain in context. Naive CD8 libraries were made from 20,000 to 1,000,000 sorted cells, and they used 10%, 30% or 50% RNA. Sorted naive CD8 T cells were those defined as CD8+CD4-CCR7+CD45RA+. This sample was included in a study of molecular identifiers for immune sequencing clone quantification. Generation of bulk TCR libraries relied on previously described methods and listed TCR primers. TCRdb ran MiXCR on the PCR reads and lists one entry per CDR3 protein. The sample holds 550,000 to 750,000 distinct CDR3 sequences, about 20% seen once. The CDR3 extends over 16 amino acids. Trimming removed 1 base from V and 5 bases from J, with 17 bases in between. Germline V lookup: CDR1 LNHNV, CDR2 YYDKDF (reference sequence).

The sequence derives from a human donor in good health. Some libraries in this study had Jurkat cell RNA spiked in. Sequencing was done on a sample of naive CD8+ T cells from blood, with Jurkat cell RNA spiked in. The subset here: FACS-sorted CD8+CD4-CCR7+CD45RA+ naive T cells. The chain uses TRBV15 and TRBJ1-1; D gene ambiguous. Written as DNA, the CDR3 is TGTGCCACCAGCAGAGTTCTATTTCGGGTCGGAACTGAAGCTTTCTTT. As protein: CATSRVLFRVGTEAFF.